This TCR beta chain was observed in a study of control samples from healthy donors and cancer patients. Sequenced by immunoSEQ multiplex PCR; TCRdb stores in-frame clones only, minus some. Among fewer than 200,000 clones listed, approximately 92% were seen once. The sequence derives from a man aged 25-45 years in good health. The sequencing sample was made of blood.

The CDR3 spells CASSSVSLGDTDTQYF. The CDR3 bases are TGTGCCAGTAGTAGCGTTTCCTTAGGGGACACAGATACGCAGTATTTT. The genes are TRBV19 and TRBJ2-3; tentatively, D is TRBD1 (5 bases). This CDR3 is 16 amino acids long. V was trimmed by 4 bases and J by 2 bases, leaving 16 bases between them. Looked up from germline, CDR1 is LNHDA and CDR2 is SQIVND (reference sequence).